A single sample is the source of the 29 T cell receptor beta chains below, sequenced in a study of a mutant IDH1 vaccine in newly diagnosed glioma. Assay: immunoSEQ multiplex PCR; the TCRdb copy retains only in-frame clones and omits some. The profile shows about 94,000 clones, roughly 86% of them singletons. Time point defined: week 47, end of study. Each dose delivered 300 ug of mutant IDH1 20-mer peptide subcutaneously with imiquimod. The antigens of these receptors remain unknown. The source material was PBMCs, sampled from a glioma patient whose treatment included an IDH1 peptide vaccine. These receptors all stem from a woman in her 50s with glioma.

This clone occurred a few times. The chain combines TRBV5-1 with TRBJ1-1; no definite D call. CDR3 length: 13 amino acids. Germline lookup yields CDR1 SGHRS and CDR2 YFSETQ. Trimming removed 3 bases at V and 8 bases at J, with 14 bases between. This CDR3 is CASSWGVYGEAFF. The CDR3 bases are TGCGCCAGCAGCTGGGGAGTTTACGGAGAAGCTTTCTTT.

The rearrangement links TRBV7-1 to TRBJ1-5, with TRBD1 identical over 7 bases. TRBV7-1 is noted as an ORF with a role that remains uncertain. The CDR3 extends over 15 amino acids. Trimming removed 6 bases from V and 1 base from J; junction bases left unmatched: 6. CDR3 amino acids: CASSNRGGSNQPQHF. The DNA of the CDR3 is TGTGCCAGCAGTAACAGGGGAGGAAGCAATCAGCCCCAGCATTTT.

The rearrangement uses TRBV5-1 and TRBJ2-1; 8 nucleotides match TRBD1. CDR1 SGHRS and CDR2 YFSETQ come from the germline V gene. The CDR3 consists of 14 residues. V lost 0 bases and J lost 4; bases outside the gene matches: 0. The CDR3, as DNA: TGCGCCAGCAGCTTGGGGGACAGGTACAATGAGCAGTTCTTC. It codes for CASSLGDRYNEQFF.

CDR3 in amino acids: CASSYSGSGYEQYF. The CDR3 DNA follows: TGTGCCAGCAGTTACAGCGGGAGTGGCTACGAGCAGTACTTC. The rearrangement uses TRBV27 and TRBJ2-5; 8 positions agree with TRBD2. The DNA end is a closer match to TRBJ2-7, so the J assignment may be wrong. Looked up from germline, CDR1 is MNHEY and CDR2 is SMNVEV (reference sequence). The CDR3 runs to 14 residues.

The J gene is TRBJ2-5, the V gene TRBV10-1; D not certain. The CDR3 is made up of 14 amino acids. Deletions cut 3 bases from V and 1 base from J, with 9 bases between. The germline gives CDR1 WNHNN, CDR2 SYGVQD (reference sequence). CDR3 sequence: CASSDRRTQETQYF. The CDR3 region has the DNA TGCGCCAGCAGTGATCGCCGGACCCAAGAGACCCAGTACTTC.

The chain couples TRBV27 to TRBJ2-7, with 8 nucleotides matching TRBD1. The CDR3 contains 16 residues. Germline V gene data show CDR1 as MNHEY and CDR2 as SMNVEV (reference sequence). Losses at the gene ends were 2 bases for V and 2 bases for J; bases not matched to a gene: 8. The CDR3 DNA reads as TGTGCCAGCAGTTTAGGACCGGGACAGGAAGCCTACGAGCAGTACTTC. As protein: CASSLGPGQEAYEQYF.

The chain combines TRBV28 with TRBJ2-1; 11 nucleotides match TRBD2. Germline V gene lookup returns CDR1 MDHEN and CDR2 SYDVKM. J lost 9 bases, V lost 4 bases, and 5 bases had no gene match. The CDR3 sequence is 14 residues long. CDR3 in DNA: TGTGCCAGCAGTTATTTCGGGACTAGCGGTGAGCAGTTCTTC. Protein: CASSYFGTSGEQFF. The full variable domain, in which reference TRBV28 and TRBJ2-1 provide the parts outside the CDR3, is DVKVTQSSRYLVKRTGEKVFLECVQDMDHENMFWYRQDPGLGLRLIYFSYDVKMKEKGDIPEGYSVSREKKERFSLILESASTNQTSMYLCASSYFGTSGEQFFGPGTRLTVL.

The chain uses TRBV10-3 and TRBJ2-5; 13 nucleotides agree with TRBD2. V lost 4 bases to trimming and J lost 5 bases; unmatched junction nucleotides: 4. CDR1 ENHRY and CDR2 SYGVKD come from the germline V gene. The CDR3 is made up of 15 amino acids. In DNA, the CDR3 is TGTGCCATCAGTGCGGGGACTAGCGGGAAGGAGACCCAGTACTTC. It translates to CAISAGTSGKETQYF.

The CDR3 coding sequence is TGTGCCAGCAGTGAAGTCAGGGAAACTGAAGCTTTCTTT. Translating gives CASSEVRETEAFF. The rearrangement uses TRBV6-5 and TRBJ1-1; perhaps TRBD1 as D (5 bases). The CDR3 contains 13 residues. The V gene lost 5 bases and the J gene lost 5 bases, with 12 bases spanning the gap. Germline lookup yields CDR1 MNHEY and CDR2 SVGAGI.

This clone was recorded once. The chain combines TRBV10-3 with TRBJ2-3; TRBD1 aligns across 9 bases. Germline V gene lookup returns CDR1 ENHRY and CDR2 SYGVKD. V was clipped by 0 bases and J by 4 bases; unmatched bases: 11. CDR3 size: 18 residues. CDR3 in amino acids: CAISESGGQGIGADTQYF. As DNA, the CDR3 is TGTGCCATCAGTGAGTCGGGGGGACAGGGTATTGGTGCAGATACGCAGTATTTT.

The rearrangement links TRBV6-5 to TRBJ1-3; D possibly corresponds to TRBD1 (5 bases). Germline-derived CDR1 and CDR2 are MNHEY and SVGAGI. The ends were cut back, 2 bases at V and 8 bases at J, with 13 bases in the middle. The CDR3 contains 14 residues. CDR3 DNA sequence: TGTGCCAGCAGTTACCGCAGGGCGACGGACACCATATATTTT. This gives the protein CASSYRRATDTIYF.

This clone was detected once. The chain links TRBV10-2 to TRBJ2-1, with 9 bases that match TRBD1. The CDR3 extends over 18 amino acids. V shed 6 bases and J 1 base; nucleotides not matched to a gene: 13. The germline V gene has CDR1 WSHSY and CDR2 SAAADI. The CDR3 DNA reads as TGCGCCAGCAGGGCAAATCCCGGGACAGGGAAGTCCTACAATGAGCAGTTCTTC. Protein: CASRANPGTGKSYNEQFF.

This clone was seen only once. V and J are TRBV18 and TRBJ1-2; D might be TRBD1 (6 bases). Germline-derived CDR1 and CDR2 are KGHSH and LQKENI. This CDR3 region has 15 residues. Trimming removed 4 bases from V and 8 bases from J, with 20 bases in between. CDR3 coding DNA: TGTGCCAGCTCACAGGGCTTGAGTGGGGGCGGCGGCTACACCTTC. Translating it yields CASSQGLSGGGGYTF. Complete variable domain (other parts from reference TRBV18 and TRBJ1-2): NAGVMQNPRHLVRRRGQEARLRCSPMKGHSHVYWYRQLPEEGLKFMVYLQKENIIDESGMPKERFSAEFPKEGPSILRIQQVVRGDSAAYFCASSQGLSGGGGYTFGSGTRLTVV.

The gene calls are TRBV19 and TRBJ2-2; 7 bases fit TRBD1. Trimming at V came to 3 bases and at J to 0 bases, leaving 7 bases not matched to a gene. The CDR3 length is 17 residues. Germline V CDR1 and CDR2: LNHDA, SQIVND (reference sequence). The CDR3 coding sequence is TGTGCCAGTAGTATTCGAACAGGGGTGGCGAACACCGGGGAGCTGTTTTTT. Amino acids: CASSIRTGVANTGELFF.

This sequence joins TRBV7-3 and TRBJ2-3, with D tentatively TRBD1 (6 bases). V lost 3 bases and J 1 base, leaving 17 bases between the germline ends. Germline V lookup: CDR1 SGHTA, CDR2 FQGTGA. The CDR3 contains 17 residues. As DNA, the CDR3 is TGTGCCAGCAGCTTCTCACCCCAGGGGAAGCGCACAGATACGCAGTATTTT. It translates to CASSFSPQGKRTDTQYF.

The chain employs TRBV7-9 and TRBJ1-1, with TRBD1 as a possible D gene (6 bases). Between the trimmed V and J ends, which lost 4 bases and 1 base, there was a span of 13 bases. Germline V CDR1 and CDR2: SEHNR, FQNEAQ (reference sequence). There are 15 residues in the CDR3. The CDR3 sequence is CASSSLGGANTEAFF. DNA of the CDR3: TGTGCCAGCAGCTCCCTAGGGGGAGCGAACACTGAAGCTTTCTTT.

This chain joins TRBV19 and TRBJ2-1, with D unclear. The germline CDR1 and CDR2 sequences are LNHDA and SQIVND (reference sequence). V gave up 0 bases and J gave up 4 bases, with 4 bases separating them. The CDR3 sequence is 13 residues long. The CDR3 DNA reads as TGTGCCAGTAGTATAGATTTTTACAATGAGCAGTTCTTC. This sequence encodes CASSIDFYNEQFF.

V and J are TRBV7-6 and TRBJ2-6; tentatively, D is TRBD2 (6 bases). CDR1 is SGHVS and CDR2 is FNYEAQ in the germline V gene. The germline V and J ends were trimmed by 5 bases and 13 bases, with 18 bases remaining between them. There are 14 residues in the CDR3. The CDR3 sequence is CASSRNPGEIVLTF. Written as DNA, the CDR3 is TGTGCCAGCAGCCGCAATCCGGGAGAAATAGTCCTGACTTTC.

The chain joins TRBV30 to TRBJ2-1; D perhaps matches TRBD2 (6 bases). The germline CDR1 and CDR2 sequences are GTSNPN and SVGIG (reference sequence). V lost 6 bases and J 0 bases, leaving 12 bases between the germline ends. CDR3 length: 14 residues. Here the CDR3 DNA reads TGTGCCTGTTTCATCGGGAGCTCCTACAATGAGCAGTTCTTC. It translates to CACFIGSSYNEQFF.

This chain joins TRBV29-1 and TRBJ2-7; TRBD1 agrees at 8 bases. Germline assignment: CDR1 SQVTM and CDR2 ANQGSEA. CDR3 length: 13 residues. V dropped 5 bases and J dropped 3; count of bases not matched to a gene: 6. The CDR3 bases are TGCAGCGTTCCGGGACAGGCCTACTACGAGCAGTACTTC. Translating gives CSVPGQAYYEQYF.

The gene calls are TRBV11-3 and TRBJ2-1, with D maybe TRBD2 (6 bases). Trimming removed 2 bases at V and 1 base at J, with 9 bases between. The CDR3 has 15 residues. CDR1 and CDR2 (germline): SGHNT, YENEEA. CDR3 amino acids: CASSLNGRSYNEQFF. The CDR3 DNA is TGTGCCAGCAGCTTAAACGGGAGATCCTACAATGAGCAGTTCTTC.

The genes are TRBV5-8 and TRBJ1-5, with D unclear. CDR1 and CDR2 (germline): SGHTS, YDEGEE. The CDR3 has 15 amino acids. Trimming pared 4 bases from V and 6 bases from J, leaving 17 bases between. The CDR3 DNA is TGTGCCAGCAGCCCGGCCGGCTTCTTAGGTCAGCCCCAGCATTTT. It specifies CASSPAGFLGQPQHF.

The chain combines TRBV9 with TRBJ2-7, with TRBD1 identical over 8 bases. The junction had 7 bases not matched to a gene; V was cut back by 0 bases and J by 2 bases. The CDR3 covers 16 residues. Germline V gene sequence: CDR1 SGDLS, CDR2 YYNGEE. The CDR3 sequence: CASSVGGDRLTYEQYF. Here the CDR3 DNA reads TGTGCCAGCAGCGTAGGGGGGGACAGGTTAACCTACGAGCAGTACTTC. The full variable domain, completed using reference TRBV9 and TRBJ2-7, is DSGVTQTPKHLITATGQRVTLRCSPRSGDLSVYWYQQSLDQGLQFLIQYYNGEERAKGNILERFSAQQFPDLHSELNLSSLELGDSALYFCASSVGGDRLTYEQYFGPGTRLTVT.

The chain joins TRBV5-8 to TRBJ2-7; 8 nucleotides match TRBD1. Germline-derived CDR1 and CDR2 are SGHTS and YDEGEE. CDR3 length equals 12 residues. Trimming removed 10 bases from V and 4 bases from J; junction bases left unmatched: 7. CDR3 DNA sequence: TGTGCCGGACAGGGTGTAATTTACGAGCAGTACTTC. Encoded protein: CAGQGVIYEQYF.

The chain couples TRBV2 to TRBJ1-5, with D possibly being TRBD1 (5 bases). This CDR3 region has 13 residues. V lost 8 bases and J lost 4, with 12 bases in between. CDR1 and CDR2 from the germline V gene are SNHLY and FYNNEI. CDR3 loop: CASRKGPNQPQHF. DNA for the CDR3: TGTGCCAGCCGTAAGGGACCGAATCAGCCCCAGCATTTT. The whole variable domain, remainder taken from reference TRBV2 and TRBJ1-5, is EPEVTQTPSHQVTQMGQEVILRCVPISNHLYFYWYRQILGQKVEFLVSFYNNEISEKSEIFDDQFSVERPDGSNFTLKIRSTKLEDSAMYFCASRKGPNQPQHFGDGTRLSIL.

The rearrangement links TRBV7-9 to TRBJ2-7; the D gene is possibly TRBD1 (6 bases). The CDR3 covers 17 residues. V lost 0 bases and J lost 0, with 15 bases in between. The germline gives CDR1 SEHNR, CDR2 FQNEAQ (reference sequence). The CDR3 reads CASSLADRHLSSYEQYF. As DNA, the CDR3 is TGTGCCAGCAGCTTAGCGGACAGACACCTGAGCTCCTACGAGCAGTACTTC. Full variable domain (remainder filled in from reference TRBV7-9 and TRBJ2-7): DTGVSQNPRHKITKRGQNVTFRCDPISEHNRLYWYRQTLGQGPEFLTYFQNEAQLEKSRLLSDRFSAERPKGSFSTLEIQRTEQGDSAMYLCASSLADRHLSSYEQYFGPGTRLTVT.

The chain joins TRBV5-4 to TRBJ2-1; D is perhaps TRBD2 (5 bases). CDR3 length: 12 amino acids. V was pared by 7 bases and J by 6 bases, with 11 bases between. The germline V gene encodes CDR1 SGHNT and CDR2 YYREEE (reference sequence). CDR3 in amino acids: CASRLLSNEQFF. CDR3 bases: TGTGCCAGCCGACTACTCTCCAATGAGCAGTTCTTC.

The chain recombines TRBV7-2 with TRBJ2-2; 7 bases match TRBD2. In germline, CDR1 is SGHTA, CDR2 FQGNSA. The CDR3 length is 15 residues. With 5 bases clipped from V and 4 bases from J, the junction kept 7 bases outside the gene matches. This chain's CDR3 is CASSPGLLITGELFF. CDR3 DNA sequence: TGTGCCAGCAGCCCGGGACTACTGATCACCGGGGAGCTGTTTTTT.

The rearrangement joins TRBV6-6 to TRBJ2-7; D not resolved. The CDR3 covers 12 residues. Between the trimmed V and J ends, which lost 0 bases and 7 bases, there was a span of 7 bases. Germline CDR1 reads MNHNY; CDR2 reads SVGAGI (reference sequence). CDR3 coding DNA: TGTGCCAGCAGTTACTCTTCCAGTGAGCAGTACTTC. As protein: CASSYSSSEQYF.